This T cell receptor beta chain derives from a study of T cells in Graves' hyperthyroidism and ophthalmopathy. Germline V lookup: CDR1 DFQATT, CDR2 SNEGSKA (reference sequence). V was clipped by 2 bases and J by 5 bases; unmatched bases: 6. This CDR3 comprises 14 residues. Many counts were recorded for this clonotype. Its antigen is undetermined. Amplified TCR beta CDR3 regions derived from RNA transcripts. First-round RT-PCR targeting the TCR CDR3 was performed with the HTBI primer set. Via MiXCR, TCRdb re-called the multiplex PCR reads, giving one row per CDR3 protein. The repertoire holds over 500,000 distinct CDR3 sequences, with 15% to 20% as singletons. Among ophthalmopathy patients, the Clinical Activity Score reached at least 3, the NOSPECS grade reached at least 4, and duration remained under 3 months. Exclusion of patients followed from uncontrolled infection, other autoimmune disease, pregnancy or lactation.

Study-level findings and limits: In validation, the model predicted ophthalmopathy. These predictions came a median 6.5 months before onset. Expanded thyroid clonotypes (above 0.001) were mostly also found in blood.

Sequencing was carried out using blood. The sequence was obtained from a woman in her twenties or thirties with Graves' ophthalmopathy. The chain employs TRBV20-1 and TRBJ2-7; 10 nucleotides match TRBD2. CDR3 sequence (DNA): TGCAGTGCTAGAAGCGAACTAGCGGGAAACGAGCAGTACTTC. It codes for CSARSELAGNEQYF.